These 2 T cell receptor beta chains originate from one sample sequenced in a study of cytomegalovirus exposure and HLA in healthy donors. TCRdb's table, derived via immunoSEQ multiplex PCR, lists solely in-frame clones and lacks some. The sample consists of 180,000 or so clones, approximately 86% of them appearing once. Sequencing was done on a sample of PBMCs. Every receptor here comes from a young man in good health and CMV-seropositive.

This rearrangement joins TRBV10-3 to TRBJ2-3, with TRBD1 identical over 7 bases. V dropped 4 bases and J dropped 0; count of bases not matched to a gene: 4. The CDR3 runs 15 residues. Germline CDR1 and CDR2: ENHRY and SYGVKD. Written as DNA, the CDR3 is TGTGCCATCAGTGGCCGGGACAGCAGCACAGATACGCAGTATTTT. It is translated as CAISGRDSSTDTQYF.

The V gene is TRBV6-1, the J gene TRBJ2-7; D is undetermined. Germline CDR1 MNHNS, CDR2 SASEGT. The V end was cut by 2 bases, the J end by 0 bases, with 14 bases between. The CDR3 runs 16 residues. The CDR3 region is CASSEIDPGGSYEQYF. CDR3 bases: TGTGCCAGCAGTGAAATCGACCCGGGTGGCTCCTACGAGCAGTACTTC.